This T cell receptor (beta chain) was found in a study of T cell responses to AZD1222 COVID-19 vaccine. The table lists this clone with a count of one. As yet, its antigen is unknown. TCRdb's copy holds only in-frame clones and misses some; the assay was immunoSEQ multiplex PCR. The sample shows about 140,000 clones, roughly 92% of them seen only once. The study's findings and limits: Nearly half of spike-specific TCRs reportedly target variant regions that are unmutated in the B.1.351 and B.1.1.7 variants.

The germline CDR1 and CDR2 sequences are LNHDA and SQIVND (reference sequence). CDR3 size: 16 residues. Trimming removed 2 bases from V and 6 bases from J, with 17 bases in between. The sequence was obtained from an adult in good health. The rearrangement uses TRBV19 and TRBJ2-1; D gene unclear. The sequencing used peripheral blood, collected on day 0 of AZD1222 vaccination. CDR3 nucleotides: TGTGCCAGTAGTATATCGGAGTCCGTCTTCCGCAATGAGCAGTTCTTC. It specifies CASSISESVFRNEQFF.